These T cell receptor beta chains were read from a single sample in a study of cytotoxic CD8 clonotypes in ibrutinib-treated CLL. The table came from immunoSEQ multiplex PCR; TCRdb's copy has only in-frame clones and leaves some out. The sample lists about 140,000 clones; 65% to 85% were seen once. Material: PBMCs, obtained after 36 months of ibrutinib treatment. The receptor source for this set is a human donor with chronic lymphocytic leukemia. Each CDR3 is given with its conserved first and last residue. Each record gives: J gene, V gene, clone size, D gene, CDR3 length, CDR3 DNA, CDR3 protein. A D gene is named only where the DNA matches it firmly. Clone size, where shown, is once, few, many, or a class for clones that have expanded.

TRBJ1-2	TRBV5-1	NA	NA	14	TGCGCCAGCAGCCCCAGGGGTTCCAACTATGGCTACACCTTC	CASSPRGSNYGYTF
TRBJ2-2	TRBV4-2	NA	TRBD1	18	TGTGCCAGCAGCCAAGAGTCCGGGACAGGGGGAGAGACCGGGGAGCTGTTTTTT	CASSQESGTGGETGELFF
TRBJ1-5	TRBV6-1	few	NA	18	TGTGCCAGCAGTGAACGCAGGCCGGGGGCGGGGTATGGTCAGCCCCAGCATTTT	CASSERRPGAGYGQPQHF
TRBJ1-3	TRBV6-1	NA	TRBD1	15	TGTGCCAGCAGAGCGGACAGGGCGGGACAAAACACCATATATTTT	CASRADRAGQNTIYF
TRBJ2-7	TRBV11-2	NA	NA	14	TGTGCCAGCAGCTTAGACGGGAGCTCCTACGAGCAGTACTTC	CASSLDGSSYEQYF
TRBJ2-3	TRBV5-4	NA	TRBD1	15	TGTGCCAGCAGCTTCCGGGACAGGGGCACAGATACGCAGTATTTT	CASSFRDRGTDTQYF
TRBJ2-3	TRBV10-3	NA	NA	16	TGTGCCATCAGTGAGGTGGAGGGGGCTAGCACAGATACGCAGTATTTT	CAISEVEGASTDTQYF
TRBJ1-2	TRBV7-9	few	NA	15	TGTGCCAGCAGCTTAGCGTTCGCCAGGAGATATGGCTACACCTTC	CASSLAFARRYGYTF
TRBJ1-1	TRBV2	few	NA	13	TGTGCCAGCAGCCTATCAGCAGAAACTGAAGCTTTCTTT	CASSLSAETEAFF
TRBJ2-7	TRBV27	NA	NA	13	TGTGCCAGCAGTTCAGGGCCCTCCTACGAGCAGTACTTC	CASSSGPSYEQYF
TRBJ1-2	TRBV4-1	NA	NA	16	TGCGCCAGCAGCCCCCTGGGGAAAGGGACGTACGGTGGCTACACCTTC	CASSPLGKGTYGGYTF
TRBJ1-5	TRBV2	NA	NA	15	TGTGCCAGCAGTGAAGTAGGGCTTTTGAATCAGCCCCAGCATTTT	CASSEVGLLNQPQHF
TRBJ2-5	TRBV28	once	NA	12	TGTGCCGTGTGGGGGCACCAAGAGACCCAGTACTTC	CAVWGHQETQYF
TRBJ1-6	TRBV27	few	NA	16	TGTGCCAGCAGTTTATCCTGGAGCTCCTATAATTCACCCCTCCACTTT	CASSLSWSSYNSPLHF
TRBJ2-7	TRBV9	NA	NA	13	TGTGCCAGCAGCGTAGGGTATCTCTACGAGCAGTACTTC	CASSVGYLYEQYF
TRBJ1-1	TRBV5-1	NA	NA	14	TGCGCCAGCAGCTTTGGGACGTCGAACACTGAAGCTTTCTTT	CASSFGTSNTEAFF
TRBJ2-5	TRBV9	NA	NA	15	TGTGCCAGCAGCGCCGGACCCTCAAGGGGAGAGACCCAGTACTTC	CASSAGPSRGETQYF
TRBJ1-1	TRBV5-1	NA	TRBD1	15	TGCGCCAGCAGCCCTGGTCCAGGGGGCGTCTTTTTTGCTTTCTTT	CASSPGPGGVFFAFF
TRBJ2-7	TRBV4-3	NA	NA	15	TGCGCCAGCAGCCACCCTCCGGGCAGAGCCTACGAGCAGTACTTC	CASSHPPGRAYEQYF
TRBJ1-5	TRBV28	NA	NA	17	TGTGCCAGCAGCACAAGGGGGGGACTTTATAGCAATCAGCCCCAGCATTTT	CASSTRGGLYSNQPQHF
TRBJ2-1	TRBV5-1	NA	TRBD1	14	TGCGCCAGCAGCTGGAAACAGGGGTTCGAGGAGCAGTTCTTC	CASSWKQGFEEQFF
TRBJ2-3	TRBV4-1	NA	TRBD2	15	TGCGCCAGCAGCCAATTGGCGGGGGGGTTGGATACGCAGTATTTT	CASSQLAGGLDTQYF
TRBJ2-2	TRBV5-4	NA	NA	15	TGTGCCAGCAGCCCTCGGGCGGGGAACACCGGGGAGCTGTTTTTT	CASSPRAGNTGELFF
TRBJ1-1	TRBV4-1	NA	NA	14	TGCGCCAGCAGCCAAGACCGGGCGAACACTGAAGCTTTCTTT	CASSQDRANTEAFF
TRBJ1-1	TRBV5-1	NA	NA	17	TGCGCCAGCAGCTTGGGATTTTTACGTGATTCGGAGACTGAAGCTTTCTTT	CASSLGFLRDSETEAFF
TRBJ2-3	TRBV20-1	many	NA	10	TGCAGTTTGGGGATAGATACGCAGTATTTT	CSLGIDTQYF
TRBJ2-1	TRBV7-9	NA	TRBD1	15	TGTGCCAGCAGCAAACGGGACAGGTGGGACAATGAGCAGTTCTTC	CASSKRDRWDNEQFF
TRBJ2-5	TRBV5-4	NA	NA	13	TGTGCCAGCAGCTTGGCCCGCCAAGAGACCCAGTACTTC	CASSLARQETQYF
TRBJ2-7	TRBV7-2	NA	TRBD2	16	TGTGCCAGCAGCTCACCACTAGCGGGAGGGCCCTACGAGCAGTACTTC	CASSSPLAGGPYEQYF
TRBJ2-7	TRBV18	NA	NA	14	TGTGCCAGCTCACCGTATTCGGGACCCTACGAGCAGTACTTC	CASSPYSGPYEQYF
TRBJ2-5	TRBV9	NA	TRBD2	16	TGTGCCAGCAGCGTAGCGGGACTAGCGGGCCAAGAGACCCAGTACTTC	CASSVAGLAGQETQYF
TRBJ1-5	TRBV6-6	NA	TRBD1	14	TGTGCCAGCAGAGGGACAGGGTACCTTCAGCCCCAGCATTTT	CASRGTGYLQPQHF
TRBJ2-6	TRBV12-5	NA	TRBD1	16	TGTGCTAGTGGTTTGTTTCAGGGGGCGAGGGCCAACGTCCTGACTTTC	CASGLFQGARANVLTF
TRBJ2-2	TRBV5-1	NA	TRBD2	16	TGCGCCAGCAGCAACCGGGACTACCCCAACACCGGGGAGCTGTTTTTT	CASSNRDYPNTGELFF
TRBJ2-1	TRBV7-6	NA	TRBD2	16	TGTGCCAGCAGCTTAACTAGCGGGGGGACCTACAATGAGCAGTTCTTC	CASSLTSGGTYNEQFF
TRBJ1-2	TRBV6-5	NA	NA	14	TGTGCCAGCAGTTACCTCCGGGGCCTCTATGGCTACACCTTC	CASSYLRGLYGYTF
TRBJ2-7	TRBV2	NA	NA	14	TGTGCCAGCAGAGCTACAGGGAGGCCCTACGAGCAGTACTTC	CASRATGRPYEQYF
TRBJ2-3	TRBV10-1	NA	NA	13	TGCGCCAGCAGTGATGGGACCATCGATACGCAGTATTTT	CASSDGTIDTQYF
TRBJ1-1	TRBV30	NA	TRBD1	15	TGTGCCTGGAGCCTATTGACAGGGGGAGGAACTGAAGCTTTCTTT	CAWSLLTGGGTEAFF
TRBJ1-5	TRBV2	NA	NA	15	TGTGCCAGCCAAAAGACAGAGTATAGCAATCAGCCCCAGCATTTT	CASQKTEYSNQPQHF
TRBJ2-1	TRBV9	once	NA	13	TGTGCCAGCAGCGTAGCCGGCTCCTATGAGCAGTTCTTC	CASSVAGSYEQFF
TRBJ2-7	TRBV5-4	many	NA	14	TGTGCCAGCAGCTGGGACGGAGAACCCTACGAGCAGTACTTC	CASSWDGEPYEQYF
TRBJ2-3	TRBV10-1	once	TRBD1	14	TGCGCCAGCAGTAGAGGGACAGGGACAGATACGCAGTATTTT	CASSRGTGTDTQYF
TRBJ1-2	TRBV19	NA	NA	13	TGTGCCAGTAGTATTCGGGGGGTAGACGGCTACACCTTC	CASSIRGVDGYTF